One sample yielded the 20 T cell receptor beta chains listed below, sequenced in a study of CD8 T cells in Susac syndrome. Reverse transcription of roughly 0.5 to 1 ug RNA was carried out with random hexamers. In TCRdb, the immunoSEQ multiplex PCR reads were re-called with MiXCR into one record per CDR3 protein. The table records roughly 130,000 distinct CDR3 sequences, 90% to 95% of them present only once. Sample: CD4+ T cells from PBMCs. The receptors here all came from a human donor in good health.

This rearrangement joins TRBV20-1 to TRBJ2-7, with D perhaps being TRBD1 or TRBD2 (5 bases each). This CDR3 has 14 residues. In germline, CDR1 is DFQATT, CDR2 SNEGSKA (reference sequence). Between the trimmed V and J ends, which lost 6 bases and 1 base, there was a span of 16 bases. The CDR3 nucleotides read TGCAGTGCCGGTAGGCCGGGACCATCCTACGAGCAGTACTTC. Its translation is CSAGRPGPSYEQYF.

CDR3 bases: TGTGCCAGCAGATCCCCAGGGGGCGCCTTTAGCGGCTACACCTTC. Its translation is CASRSPGGAFSGYTF. This chain links TRBV6-1 with TRBJ1-2; TRBD1 matches at 8 bases. The length of the CDR3 is 15 residues. Germline CDR1 reads MNHNS; CDR2 reads SASEGT. Trimming cost V 6 bases and J 8 bases; bases outside gene matches: 14.

This clonotype has only one observation. The gene calls are TRBV3-1 and TRBJ1-3; unclear D gene. Looked up from germline, CDR1 is LGHDT and CDR2 is YNNKEL (reference sequence). CDR3 length: 16 residues. Deletions cut 4 bases from V and 0 bases from J, with 13 bases between. The CDR3 protein is CASSPRQLVSGNTIYF. Here the CDR3 DNA reads TGTGCCAGCAGCCCTCGCCAGTTAGTCTCTGGAAACACCATATATTTT.

V usage is TRBV27 and J usage is TRBJ2-2, with D tentatively TRBD2 (6 bases). The CDR3 consists of 14 residues. The germline V gene has CDR1 MNHEY and CDR2 SMNVEV (reference sequence). V gave up 6 bases and J gave up 2 bases, with 10 bases separating them. CDR3: CASRRDFNTGELFF. The CDR3 nucleotides are TGTGCCAGCAGGCGGGACTTCAACACCGGGGAGCTGTTTTTT.

The rearrangement joins TRBV7-9 to TRBJ1-3, with D possibly being TRBD1 (5 bases). Per germline, CDR1 SEHNR and CDR2 FQNEAQ (reference sequence). V gave up 5 bases and J gave up 2 bases, with 16 bases separating them. The CDR3 length is 16 residues. The CDR3 protein is CASSTDRDLTGNTIYF. The CDR3 bases are TGTGCCAGCAGCACGGACCGGGACCTTACTGGAAACACCATATATTTT.

The chain is built from TRBV28 and TRBJ2-2; D gene ambiguous. Germline assignment: CDR1 MDHEN and CDR2 SYDVKM. The CDR3 is 13 amino acids. The germline V and J ends were trimmed by 2 bases and 6 bases, with 7 bases remaining between them. The CDR3: CASSLRVPGELFF. In DNA, the CDR3 is TGTGCCAGCAGTTTAAGGGTTCCCGGGGAGCTGTTTTTT.

This chain uses TRBV5-1 with TRBJ2-3; no clear D gene. The germline CDR1 and CDR2 sequences are SGHRS and YFSETQ. This CDR3 has 15 amino acids. V was shortened by 0 bases and J by 2 bases, with 10 bases between the two germline ends. The CDR3: CASSLDGPHTDTQYF. DNA for the CDR3: TGCGCCAGCAGCTTGGATGGGCCCCACACAGATACGCAGTATTTT.

The V call is TRBV18, the J call TRBJ2-7; possibly TRBD1 or TRBD2 for D (6 bases each). The CDR3 totals 16 residues. The V end lost 2 bases, the J end lost 3 bases, and 17 bases lay between the germline ends. Per the germline V gene, CDR1 is KGHSH and CDR2 is LQKENI. In DNA form, the CDR3 reads TGTGCCAGCTCACCAGAGGTCGGGGGCTACAGCTACGAGCAGTACTTC. As protein: CASSPEVGGYSYEQYF.

This clonotype was seen more than once but under ten times. The junction does not match germline at one end; this may be a read error. V usage is TRBV5-1 and J usage is TRBJ1-1; possibly TRBD1 for D (5 bases). The germline gives CDR1 SGHRS, CDR2 YFSETQ. The CDR3 contains 14 residues. CDR3 coding DNA: TGTGCCAGCAGTTTGGGGACGGGGGGGACTGAAGCTTTCTTT. It yields the protein CASSLGTGGTEAFF.

The chain is built from TRBV18 and TRBJ2-7; D tentatively reads TRBD1 or TRBD2 (6 bases each). Germline CDR1 is KGHSH and CDR2 is LQKENI. This CDR3 comprises 13 residues. With 8 bases removed from V and 4 bases from J, the gap between germline ends came to 15 bases. DNA for the CDR3: TGTGCCAGCCTACAGGGACTTGGTTACGAGCAGTACTTC. This sequence encodes CASLQGLGYEQYF.

The rearrangement uses TRBV30 and TRBJ2-5; 12 bases are a match to TRBD2. Looked up from germline, CDR1 is GTSNPN and CDR2 is SVGIG (reference sequence). V shed 2 bases and J 4 bases; nucleotides not matched to a gene: 8. There are 16 residues in the CDR3. CDR3 region: CAWSRLAGGRRETQYF. The CDR3 DNA reads as TGTGCCTGGAGTCGGCTAGCGGGAGGGAGGCGAGAGACCCAGTACTTC.

The V gene is TRBV18, the J gene TRBJ1-3; 8 bases match TRBD1. CDR1 and CDR2 from the germline V gene are KGHSH and LQKENI. This CDR3 comprises 21 residues. V lost 1 base and J lost 0; bases outside the gene matches: 17. In DNA, the CDR3 is TGTGCCAGCTCACCACTCCCCGGGACAGGACATCTCCCTACCTCTGGAAACACCATATATTTT. This encodes CASSPLPGTGHLPTSGNTIYF.

The chain employs TRBV27 and TRBJ1-6; no definite D call. Germline values: CDR1 MNHEY, CDR2 SMNVEV (reference sequence). Deletions cut 3 bases from V and 6 bases from J, with 9 bases between. The CDR3 length is 14 residues. CDR3 sequence reads: CASSFGQFNSPLHF. CDR3 DNA: TGTGCCAGCAGTTTCGGGCAGTTTAATTCACCCCTCCACTTT.

The CDR3 spells CASSQPGLGVYEQYF. The CDR3 bases are TGTGCCAGCAGCCAACCGGGACTAGGGGTCTACGAGCAGTACTTC. V usage is TRBV6-6 and J usage is TRBJ2-7, with 8 bases aligning to TRBD2. Unmatched junction bases numbered 10, after V lost 6 bases and J lost 3 bases. Germline-derived CDR1 and CDR2 are MNHNY and SVGAGI (reference sequence). CDR3 length: 15 amino acids.

CDR3 DNA sequence: TGTGCCAGCAGCCGGGGACCGACCTCCTACGAGCAGTACTTC. Translating gives CASSRGPTSYEQYF. The gene calls are TRBV5-4 and TRBJ2-7; D could derive from TRBD1 or TRBD2 (5 bases each). The V gene's germline CDR1 is SGHNT and CDR2 YYREEE (reference sequence). The CDR3 runs to 14 residues. V shed 4 bases and J shed 0 bases, with 11 bases lying between them.

The V call is TRBV27, the J call TRBJ2-1; maybe TRBD2 (7 bases). The CDR3 contains 14 residues. V lost 1 base and J lost 8, with 12 bases in between. Germline CDR1 is MNHEY and CDR2 is SMNVEV (reference sequence). CDR3 nucleotide sequence: TGTGCCAGCAGTTTATTGGGGGGGGGCGATGAGCAGTTCTTC. Amino acid sequence: CASSLLGGGDEQFF.

The chain links TRBV9 to TRBJ2-1; 12 bases are a match to TRBD2. With V trimmed by 0 bases and J by 0 bases, 10 bases remained unmatched. Germline-derived CDR1 and CDR2 are SGDLS and YYNGEE. This CDR3 has 20 residues. This CDR3 reads CASSVAPSGRVISSYNEQFF. For the CDR3, the DNA is TGTGCCAGCAGCGTAGCTCCTAGCGGGAGGGTTATCAGCTCCTACAATGAGCAGTTCTTC.

The genes are TRBV18 and TRBJ1-5, with D uncertain. The V gene's germline CDR1 is KGHSH and CDR2 LQKENI. Trimming pared 2 bases from V and 7 bases from J, leaving 12 bases between. The CDR3 runs to 14 residues. The CDR3 DNA sequence: TGTGCCAGCTCACCAATCGGGCCCCCACAGCCCCAGCATTTT. Amino acid sequence: CASSPIGPPQPQHF.

The CDR3 loop reads CASSTGTMNTEAFF. For the CDR3, the DNA is TGTGCCAGCAGTACCGGGACAATGAACACTGAAGCTTTCTTT. The rearrangement uses TRBV6-5 and TRBJ1-1, with D maybe TRBD1 (6 bases). Trimming left V 5 bases short and J 0 bases short, with 10 bases between. CDR1 is MNHEY and CDR2 is SVGAGI in the germline V gene. The CDR3 covers 14 residues.

V usage is TRBV3-1 and J usage is TRBJ2-2; 8 bases line up with TRBD2. Germline V gene lookup returns CDR1 LGHDT and CDR2 YNNKEL (reference sequence). V was clipped by 2 bases and J by 4 bases; unmatched bases: 6. The CDR3 is 16 residues long. The DNA for the CDR3 is TGTGCCAGCAGCCAAAGAGCGGGAGCAGGCACCGGGGAGCTGTTTTTT. This translates into CASSQRAGAGTGELFF.